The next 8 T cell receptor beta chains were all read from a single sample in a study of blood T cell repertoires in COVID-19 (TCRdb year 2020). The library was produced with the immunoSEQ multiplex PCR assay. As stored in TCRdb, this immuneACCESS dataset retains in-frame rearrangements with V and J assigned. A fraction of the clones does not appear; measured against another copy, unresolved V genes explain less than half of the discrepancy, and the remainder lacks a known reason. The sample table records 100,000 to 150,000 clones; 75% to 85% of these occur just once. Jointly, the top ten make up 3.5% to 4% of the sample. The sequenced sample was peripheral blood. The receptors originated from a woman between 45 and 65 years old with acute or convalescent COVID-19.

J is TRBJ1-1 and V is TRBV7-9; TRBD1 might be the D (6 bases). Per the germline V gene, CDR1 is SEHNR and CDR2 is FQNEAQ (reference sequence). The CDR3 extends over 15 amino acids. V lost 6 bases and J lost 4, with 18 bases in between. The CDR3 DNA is TGTGCCAGCAGTCGGACAGCTCATTCCTCCACTGAAGCTTTCTTT. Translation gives CASSRTAHSSTEAFF.

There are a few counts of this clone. The CDR3 DNA is TGTGCCAGCAGGGAGGGACTAGAAGTCTGGAATGAGCAGTTCTTC. Translated: CASREGLEVWNEQFF. This sequence joins TRBV2 and TRBJ2-1; 8 positions agree with TRBD2. V shed 6 bases and J 7 bases; nucleotides not matched to a gene: 11. This CDR3 has 15 amino acids. Germline V gene data show CDR1 as SNHLY and CDR2 as FYNNEI.

CDR3: CASSLRAGGEGTDTQYF. CDR3 bases: TGTGCCAGCAGCTTAAGGGCAGGGGGCGAGGGCACAGATACGCAGTATTTT. The chain has TRBV21-1 and TRBJ2-3; the table calls TRBD1, which could not be checked here. TRBV21-1 is marked as a pseudogene. The CDR3 covers 17 residues.

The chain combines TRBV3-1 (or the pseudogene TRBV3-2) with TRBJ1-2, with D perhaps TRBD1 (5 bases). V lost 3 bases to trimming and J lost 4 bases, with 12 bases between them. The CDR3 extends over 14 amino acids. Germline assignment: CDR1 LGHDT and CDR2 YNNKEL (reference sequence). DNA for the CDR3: TGTGCCAGCAGCCAGGAAGACAGTCTCTATGGCTACACCTTC. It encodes CASSQEDSLYGYTF.

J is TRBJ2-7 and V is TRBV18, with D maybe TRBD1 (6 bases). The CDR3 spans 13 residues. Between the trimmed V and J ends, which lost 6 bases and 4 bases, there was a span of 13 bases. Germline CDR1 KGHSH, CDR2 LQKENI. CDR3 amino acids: CASSVGHFYEQYF. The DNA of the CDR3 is TGTGCCAGCTCGGTGGGACATTTTTACGAGCAGTACTTC.

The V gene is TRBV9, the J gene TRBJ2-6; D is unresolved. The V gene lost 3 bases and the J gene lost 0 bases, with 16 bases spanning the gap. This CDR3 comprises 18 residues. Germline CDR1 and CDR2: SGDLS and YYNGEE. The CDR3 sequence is CASSAPSVLSSGANVLTF. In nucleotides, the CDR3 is TGTGCCAGCAGCGCCCCCTCGGTCTTGTCCTCTGGGGCCAACGTCCTGACTTTC.

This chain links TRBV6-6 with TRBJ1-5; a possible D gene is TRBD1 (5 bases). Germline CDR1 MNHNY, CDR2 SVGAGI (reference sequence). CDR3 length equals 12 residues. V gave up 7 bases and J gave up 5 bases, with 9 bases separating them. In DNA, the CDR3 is TGTGCCAGCACCAGGGTTGATCAGCCCCAGCATTTT. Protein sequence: CASTRVDQPQHF.

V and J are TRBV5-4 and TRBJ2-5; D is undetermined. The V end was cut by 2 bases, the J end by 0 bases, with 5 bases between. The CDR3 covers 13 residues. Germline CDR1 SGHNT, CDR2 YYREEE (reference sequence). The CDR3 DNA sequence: TGTGCCAGCAGCTTCGGGTACCAAGAGACCCAGTACTTC. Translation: CASSFGYQETQYF.